The 28 T cell receptor beta chains listed next were all sequenced from one sample in a study of vaccination and CD4 T cells after COVID-19. The treatment denotes: roughly 11-day PBMC culture with coronavirus spike peptide pools or control peptides (ViraFEST assay). Scientists ran DNA taken from cultured CD4+ T cells through the Oncomine TCR Beta short-read assay for sequencing. TCRdb re-called the PCR reads through MiXCR, storing one row per CDR3 protein. The table has about 7,200 distinct CDR3 sequences, about 59% seen once. The antigens these receptors bind are not known. Material for sequencing was CD4+ T cells from blood, cultured in vitro. The receptors shown here come from a human donor who had recovered from COVID-19.

V is TRBV7-3 and J is TRBJ1-1; a weak D match, TRBD1 (5 bases). V was pared by 1 base and J by 5 bases, with 11 bases between. This CDR3 is 14 amino acids long. CDR1 SGHTA and CDR2 FQGTGA come from the germline V gene. The CDR3 DNA reads as TGTGCCAGCAGCTTAAGAAGGGGCGAGACTGAAGCTTTCTTT. Residues: CASSLRRGETEAFF.

This sequence joins TRBV6-5 and TRBJ1-6, with a possible D match to TRBD1 (5 bases). The length of the CDR3 is 16 residues. Germline assignment: CDR1 MNHEY and CDR2 SVGAGI. V was shortened by 4 bases and J by 7 bases, with 17 bases between the two germline ends. CDR3 DNA sequence: TGTGCCAGCAGTTTGCCTCGACCCGAGGGGAATTCACCCCTCCACTTT. This gives the protein CASSLPRPEGNSPLHF.

The rearrangement links TRBV7-8 to TRBJ2-7; 8 bases align to TRBD2. Germline V lookup: CDR1 SGHVS, CDR2 FQNEAQ. V trimming: 4 bases; J trimming: 6 bases; junction bases outside the gene matches: 14. This CDR3 contains 16 residues. In DNA, the CDR3 is TGTGCCAGCAGCTCCGCGGGGGGCGGGACGGTGTTCGAGCAGTACTTC. Translated, it gives CASSSAGGGTVFEQYF.

The chain combines TRBV19 with TRBJ2-5; D is uncertain. Germline V gene data show CDR1 as LNHDA and CDR2 as SQIVND (reference sequence). The CDR3 is made up of 15 amino acids. Trimming stripped 3 bases from V and 2 bases from J, with 13 bases between. CDR3 region: CASSMSLRNQETQYF. CDR3 DNA sequence: TGTGCCAGTAGTATGTCCCTCAGGAATCAAGAGACCCAGTACTTC.

The chain links TRBV20-1 to TRBJ2-5, with unresolved D. The V gene lost 0 bases and the J gene lost 1 base, with 9 bases spanning the gap. The CDR3 consists of 14 residues. Germline V gene sequence: CDR1 DFQATT, CDR2 SNEGSKA (reference sequence). The CDR3 is CSAREGSPQETQYF. CDR3 sequence (DNA): TGCAGTGCTAGAGAGGGAAGCCCCCAAGAGACCCAGTACTTC.

The chain uses TRBV20-1 and TRBJ2-7; TRBD2 matches 10 bases. V shed 2 bases, J shed 4 bases, and the junction held 2 bases outside the gene matches. Germline-derived CDR1 and CDR2 are DFQATT and SNEGSKA (reference sequence). The CDR3 loop spans 13 amino acids. The CDR3 nucleotides read TGCAGTGCTAGAACGGGACTAGCGTACGAGCAGTACTTC. The encoded protein is CSARTGLAYEQYF.

This clonotype has just a few counts. The chain recombines TRBV20-1 with TRBJ1-5, with D perhaps TRBD1 (6 bases). CDR1 is DFQATT, CDR2 SNEGSKA, per germline (reference sequence). The CDR3 runs to 14 residues. Deletions cut 6 bases from V and 3 bases from J, with 15 bases between. This CDR3 reads CSAVTGKHNQPQHF. DNA for the CDR3: TGCAGTGCAGTAACAGGGAAGCACAATCAGCCCCAGCATTTT.

V gene TRBV5-4 combines with J gene TRBJ2-3; the D gene could be TRBD1 or TRBD2 (5 bases each). The germline gives CDR1 SGHNT, CDR2 YYREEE (reference sequence). The CDR3 spans 17 residues. V dropped 3 bases and J dropped 0 bases, with 17 bases sitting between them. CDR3 protein: CASSSSPWGSSTDTQYF. In nucleotides, the CDR3 is TGTGCCAGCAGCTCCTCCCCGTGGGGGTCCAGCACAGATACGCAGTATTTT.

The chain recombines TRBV28 with TRBJ2-7; 9 nucleotides align to TRBD2. J lost 5 bases, V lost 3 bases, and 5 bases had no gene match. Germline CDR1 and CDR2: MDHEN and SYDVKM. This CDR3 has 14 amino acids. The CDR3 DNA is TGTGCCAGCAGTTTTCCGGGACTAGCTGACGAGCAGTACTTC. This sequence encodes CASSFPGLADEQYF.

The chain carries TRBV27 and TRBJ2-3, with D tentatively TRBD1 (5 bases). Germline CDR1 reads MNHEY; CDR2 reads SMNVEV (reference sequence). V dropped 7 bases and J dropped 4 bases, with 18 bases sitting between them. The CDR3 runs to 15 residues. The CDR3: CASTQLGVGADTQYF. As DNA, the CDR3 is TGTGCCAGCACCCAATTAGGGGTAGGGGCAGATACGCAGTATTTT.

The CDR3 spells CSATLPPDYGGYTF. The CDR3 coding sequence is TGCAGTGCTACCCTACCCCCGGACTATGGTGGCTACACCTTC. V and J are TRBV20-1 and TRBJ1-2, with D unclear. The V gene lost 4 bases and the J gene lost 7 bases, with 19 bases spanning the gap. Germline CDR1 reads DFQATT; CDR2 reads SNEGSKA (reference sequence). The CDR3 has 14 amino acids.

V and J are TRBV20-1 and TRBJ2-1; D not certain. Trimming shortened V by 6 bases and J by 5 bases, and 5 bases separated the two germline ends. Germline V lookup: CDR1 DFQATT, CDR2 SNEGSKA (reference sequence). The length of the CDR3 is 10 residues. The CDR3 here is CSASDNEQFF. In DNA form, the CDR3 reads TGCAGTGCCTCGGACAATGAGCAGTTCTTC.

V and J are TRBV5-1 and TRBJ2-3, with a weak D call TRBD2 (6 bases). V lost 0 bases and J 0 bases, leaving 8 bases between the germline ends. In germline, CDR1 is SGHRS, CDR2 YFSETQ. This CDR3 has 15 residues. DNA of the CDR3: TGCGCCAGCAGCTTGGGCGGGGTTAGCACAGATACGCAGTATTTT. This translates into CASSLGGVSTDTQYF.

The chain uses TRBV10-2 and TRBJ1-5, with 9 bases that match TRBD1. The CDR3 has 17 residues. The J segment lost 2 bases and the V segment lost 6 bases, leaving 11 bases of the junction unmatched. CDR1 and CDR2 from the germline V gene are WSHSY and SAAADI. The CDR3 here is CASRSSTGGAGNQPQHF. The CDR3 DNA sequence: TGCGCCAGCAGATCCTCCACAGGGGGCGCGGGCAATCAGCCCCAGCATTTT.

By its share, this clonotype is large. This rearrangement joins TRBV6-1 to TRBJ2-1; TRBD1 might be the D (6 bases). Germline CDR1 and CDR2: MNHNS and SASEGT. The CDR3 is 15 amino acids. V was cut by 6 bases and J by 1 base, with 13 bases left in between. CDR3 DNA sequence: TGTGCCAGCAGCCGATCGCAGGGGTCCTACAATGAGCAGTTCTTC. This codes for CASSRSQGSYNEQFF.

The J gene is TRBJ1-2, the V gene TRBV30, with 7 bases aligning to TRBD1. Germline CDR1 and CDR2: GTSNPN and SVGIG (reference sequence). Trimming took 4 bases from V and 8 from J; bases not matched to a gene: 13. The CDR3 is made up of 14 amino acids. The CDR3 region is CAWTTGRTGGGYTF. The CDR3 DNA is TGTGCCTGGACGACAGGGCGGACTGGGGGGGGCTACACCTTC.

The rearrangement uses TRBV20-1 and TRBJ2-7; 11 bases line up with TRBD2. Germline CDR1 reads DFQATT; CDR2 reads SNEGSKA (reference sequence). This CDR3 region has 14 residues. With 6 bases clipped from V and 2 bases from J, the junction kept 6 bases outside the gene matches. CDR3 residues: CSALLAGAAYEQYF. The DNA for the CDR3 is TGCAGTGCGCTACTAGCGGGGGCCGCCTACGAGCAGTACTTC.

The chain couples TRBV20-1 to TRBJ2-3; D is uncertain. The V gene's germline CDR1 is DFQATT and CDR2 SNEGSKA (reference sequence). This CDR3 is 13 amino acids long. V lost 6 bases to trimming and J lost 4 bases, with 14 bases between them. The CDR3 reads CSALWERADTQYF. In DNA, the CDR3 is TGCAGTGCCCTCTGGGAACGGGCAGATACGCAGTATTTT.

The chain uses TRBV19 and TRBJ1-1, with 7 bases matching TRBD1. The V segment lost 5 bases and the J segment 3 bases; nucleotides outside the gene matches: 12. The length of the CDR3 is 16 residues. Germline CDR1 reads LNHDA; CDR2 reads SQIVND (reference sequence). The chain's CDR3 is CASSLNRGGGDTEAFF. For the CDR3, the DNA is TGTGCCAGTAGTCTAAACAGGGGCGGAGGGGACACTGAAGCTTTCTTT.

This clonotype was seen a few times. This sequence joins TRBV6-1 and TRBJ1-2; TRBD1 agrees at 9 bases. CDR1 is MNHNS, CDR2 SASEGT, per germline. V lost 7 bases and J lost 9; bases outside the gene matches: 6. The CDR3 is 12 residues long. As DNA, the CDR3 is TGTGCCAGCATTTGGGACAGGGTGAGCTACACCTTC. Translation gives CASIWDRVSYTF.

The V and J genes are TRBV7-3 and TRBJ1-6; no firm D call. The V end was cut by 3 bases, the J end by 8 bases, with 14 bases between. There are 15 residues in the CDR3. The germline gives CDR1 SGHTA, CDR2 FQGTGA. The CDR3 here is CASSFRLLGDSPLHF. For the CDR3, the DNA is TGTGCCAGCAGCTTTAGGCTCCTAGGCGATTCACCCCTCCACTTT. Based on the CDR3 plus reference TRBV7-3 and TRBJ1-6, the full variable domain is GAGVSQTPSNKVTEKGKYVELRCDPISGHTALYWYRQSLGQGPEFLIYFQGTGAADDSGLPNDRFFAVRPEGSVSTLKIQRTERGDSAVYLCASSFRLLGDSPLHFGNGTRLTVT.

The rearrangement links TRBV7-9 to TRBJ2-3; 11 positions match TRBD1. V trimming: 3 bases; J trimming: 2 bases; junction bases outside the gene matches: 4. This CDR3 comprises 16 residues. Per germline, CDR1 SEHNR and CDR2 FQNEAQ (reference sequence). The CDR3 sequence is CASSLDRGPDTDTQYF. As DNA, the CDR3 is TGTGCCAGCAGCTTGGACAGGGGGCCTGACACAGATACGCAGTATTTT.

The CDR3 DNA sequence: TGTGCCAGCAGTTCTCCTTCGGGGACCCAGTACTTC. Its protein is CASSSPSGTQYF. The chain has TRBV6-2 or TRBV6-3 and TRBJ2-5; D is ambiguous. CDR3 length equals 12 residues. Germline CDR1 is MNHEY and CDR2 is SVGEGT. The V end was cut by 4 bases, the J end by 7 bases, with 10 bases between.

This clonotype has a handful of counts. This sequence joins TRBV18 and TRBJ2-7; 13 bases map to TRBD2. The CDR3 length is 16 residues. J gave up 6 bases and V 5 bases, and 10 bases lay outside the gene matches. The V gene's germline CDR1 is KGHSH and CDR2 LQKENI. The CDR3 nucleotides are TGTGCCAGCTCATCGACGCGGACTAGCGGGAGTGGCGAGCAGTACTTC. It specifies CASSSTRTSGSGEQYF.

This clonotype was seen a few times. The V gene is TRBV19, the J gene TRBJ2-5; 7 bases agree with TRBD2. This CDR3 is built from 14 residues. J gave up 1 base and V 5 bases, and 4 bases lay outside the gene matches. From germline, CDR1 is LNHDA and CDR2 SQIVND (reference sequence). CDR3 DNA sequence: TGTGCCAGTAGTTGGGGGGGTGTCCAAGAGACCCAGTACTTC. This encodes CASSWGGVQETQYF.

This chain joins TRBV5-1 and TRBJ1-5; TRBD1 aligns across 8 bases. V was clipped by 4 bases and J by 1 base; unmatched bases: 7. The length of the CDR3 is 16 residues. Germline-derived CDR1 and CDR2 are SGHRS and YFSETQ. This CDR3 is CASSTGQGGSNQPQHF. In nucleotides, the CDR3 is TGCGCCAGCAGCACCGGACAGGGTGGAAGCAATCAGCCCCAGCATTTT.

This clonotype was seen a handful of times. The rearrangement joins TRBV19 to TRBJ1-5; D call uncertain. This CDR3 contains 14 residues. Germline values: CDR1 LNHDA, CDR2 SQIVND (reference sequence). Trimming removed 3 bases from V and 7 bases from J, with 13 bases in between. Written as DNA, the CDR3 is TGTGCCAGTAGTATCCTAGGTATGGGCCAGCCCCAGCATTTT. Amino acid sequence: CASSILGMGQPQHF.

This clonotype has more than one count but fewer than ten. The J gene is TRBJ1-2, the V gene TRBV14; D remains ambiguous. Germline lookup yields CDR1 SGHDN and CDR2 FVKESK. The CDR3 spans 12 residues. Between the trimmed V and J ends, which lost 0 bases and 5 bases, there was a span of 4 bases. CDR3 amino acids: CASSQEGYGYTF. The CDR3 nucleotides are TGTGCCAGCAGCCAAGAAGGATATGGCTACACCTTC.